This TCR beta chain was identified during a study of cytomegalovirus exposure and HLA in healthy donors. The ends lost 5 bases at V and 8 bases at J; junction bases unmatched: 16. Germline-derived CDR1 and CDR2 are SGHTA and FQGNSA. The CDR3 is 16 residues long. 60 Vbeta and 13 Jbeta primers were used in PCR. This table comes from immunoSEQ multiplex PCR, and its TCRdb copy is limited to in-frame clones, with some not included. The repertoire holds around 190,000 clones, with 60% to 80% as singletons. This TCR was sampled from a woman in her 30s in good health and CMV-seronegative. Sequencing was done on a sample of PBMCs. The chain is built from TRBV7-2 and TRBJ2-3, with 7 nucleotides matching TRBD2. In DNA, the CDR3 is TGTGCCAGCAGCACGGGGGGTGGCGGGTGGGCCGGTACGCAGTATTTT. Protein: CASSTGGGGWAGTQYF. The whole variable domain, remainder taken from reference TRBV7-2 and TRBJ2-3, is GAGVSQSPSNKVTEKGKDVELRCDPISGHTALYWYRQSLGQGLEFLIYFQGNSAPDKSGLPSDRFSAERTGGSVSTLTIQRTQQEDSAVYLCASSTGGGGWAGTQYFGPGTRLTVL.